This TCR beta chain stems from a study of blood T cell repertoires in COVID-19. Study-wide background: The study drew acute and convalescent COVID-19 samples from the United States, Italy and Spain.

Study processing details: Nucleated cell counts were estimated from reference gene primer amplification. Data came from immunoSEQ multiplex PCR; TCRdb stores just in-frame clones and leaves some out. That table furnishes V, J and clone size, whereas the DNA furnished D and trimming. The sample includes 52,000 or so clones, less than 90% seen only once; the top ten take 7% to 9%. V lost 2 bases to trimming and J lost 5 bases, with 4 bases between them. This CDR3 contains 11 residues. CDR1 is SGHKS and CDR2 is YYEKEE in the germline V gene (reference sequence). The specimen was peripheral blood. The V call is TRBV5-5, the J call TRBJ1-1; D is undetermined. This TCR was recovered from a woman aged 70-85 years with active COVID-19. The CDR3 sequence: CASSFTTEAFF. In nucleotides, the CDR3 is TGTGCCAGCAGCTTTACAACTGAAGCTTTCTTT.